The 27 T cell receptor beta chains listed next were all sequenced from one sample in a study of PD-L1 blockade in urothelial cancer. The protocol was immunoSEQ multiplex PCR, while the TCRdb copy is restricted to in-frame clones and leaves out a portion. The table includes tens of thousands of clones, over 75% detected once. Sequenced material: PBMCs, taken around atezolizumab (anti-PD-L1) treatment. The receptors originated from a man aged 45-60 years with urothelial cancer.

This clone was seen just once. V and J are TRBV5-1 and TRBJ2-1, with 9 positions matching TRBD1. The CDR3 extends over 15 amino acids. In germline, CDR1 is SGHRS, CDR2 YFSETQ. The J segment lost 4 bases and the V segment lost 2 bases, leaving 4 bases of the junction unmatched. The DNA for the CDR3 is TGCGCCAGCAGCTTCTGGGGACAGGGATACAATGAGCAGTTCTTC. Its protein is CASSFWGQGYNEQFF.

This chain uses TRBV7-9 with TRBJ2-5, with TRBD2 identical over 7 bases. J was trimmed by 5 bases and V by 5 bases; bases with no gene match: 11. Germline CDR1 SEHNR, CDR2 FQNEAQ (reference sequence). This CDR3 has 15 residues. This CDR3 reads CASSPAARRGETQYF. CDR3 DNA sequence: TGTGCCAGCAGCCCCGCGGCTAGGCGGGGGGAGACCCAGTACTTC.

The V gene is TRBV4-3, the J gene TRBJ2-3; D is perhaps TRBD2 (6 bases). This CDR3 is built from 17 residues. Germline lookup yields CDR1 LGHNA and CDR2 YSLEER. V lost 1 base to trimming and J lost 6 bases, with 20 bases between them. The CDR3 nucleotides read TGCGCCAGCAGCCAAGCGGAGACGGGAGCCGGGACCGATACGCAGTATTTT. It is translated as CASSQAETGAGTDTQYF.

CDR3 sequence: CASSSDTASGNTIYF. CDR3 bases: TGCGCCAGCAGCTCTGACACGGCAAGCGGAAACACCATATATTTT. This sequence joins TRBV5-1 and TRBJ1-3; unclear D gene. Germline V gene data show CDR1 as SGHRS and CDR2 as YFSETQ. The germline V and J ends were trimmed by 3 bases and 4 bases, with 14 bases remaining between them. The CDR3 covers 15 residues.

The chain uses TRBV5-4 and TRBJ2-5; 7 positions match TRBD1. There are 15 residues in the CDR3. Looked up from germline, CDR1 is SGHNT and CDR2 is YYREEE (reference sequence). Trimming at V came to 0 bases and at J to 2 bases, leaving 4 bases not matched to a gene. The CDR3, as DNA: TGTGCCAGCAGCTTGGGGGACAGTCCGCAAGAGACCCAGTACTTC. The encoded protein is CASSLGDSPQETQYF.

CDR3 region: CASSFGDRGTEAFF. CDR3 DNA: TGTGCCAGCAGCTTCGGGGATCGGGGCACTGAAGCTTTCTTT. The J gene is TRBJ1-1, the V gene TRBV7-2; no firm D call. Germline assignment: CDR1 SGHTA and CDR2 FQGNSA. The CDR3 is 14 residues long. With 3 bases removed from V and 4 bases from J, the gap between germline ends came to 12 bases.

CDR3: CASSFGVENGYTF. The CDR3 nucleotides are TGTGCCAGCAGTTTCGGAGTCGAGAATGGCTACACCTTC. V usage is TRBV28 and J usage is TRBJ1-2; D not resolved. This CDR3 has 13 amino acids. Trimming removed 3 bases at V and 6 bases at J, with 11 bases between. Germline CDR1 and CDR2: MDHEN and SYDVKM.

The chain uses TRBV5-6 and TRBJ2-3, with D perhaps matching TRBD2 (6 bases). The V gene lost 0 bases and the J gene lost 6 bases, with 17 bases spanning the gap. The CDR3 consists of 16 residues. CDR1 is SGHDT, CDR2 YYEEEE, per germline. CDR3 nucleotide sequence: TGTGCCAGCAGCTTGGACAGAACGGGGGTCCTGGATACGCAGTATTTT. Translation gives CASSLDRTGVLDTQYF.

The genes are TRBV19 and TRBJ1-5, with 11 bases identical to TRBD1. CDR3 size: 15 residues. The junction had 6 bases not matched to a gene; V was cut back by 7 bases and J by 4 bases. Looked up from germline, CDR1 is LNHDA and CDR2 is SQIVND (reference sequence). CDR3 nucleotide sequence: TGTGCCAGTACTCGAGGACAGGGGGCAAATCAGCCCCAGCATTTT. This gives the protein CASTRGQGANQPQHF.

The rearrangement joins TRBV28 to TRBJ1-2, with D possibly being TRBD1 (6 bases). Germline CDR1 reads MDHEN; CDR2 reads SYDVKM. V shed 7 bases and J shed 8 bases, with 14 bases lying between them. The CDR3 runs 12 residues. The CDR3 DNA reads TGTGCCAGCAAGAGGCCCCAGGGGGGCTACACCTTC. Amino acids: CASKRPQGGYTF.

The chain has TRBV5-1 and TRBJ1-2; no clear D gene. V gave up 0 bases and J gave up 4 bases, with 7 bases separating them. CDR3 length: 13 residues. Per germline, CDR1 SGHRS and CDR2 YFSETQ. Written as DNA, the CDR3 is TGCGCCAGCAGCTTGGACAGTACCTATGGCTACACCTTC. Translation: CASSLDSTYGYTF.

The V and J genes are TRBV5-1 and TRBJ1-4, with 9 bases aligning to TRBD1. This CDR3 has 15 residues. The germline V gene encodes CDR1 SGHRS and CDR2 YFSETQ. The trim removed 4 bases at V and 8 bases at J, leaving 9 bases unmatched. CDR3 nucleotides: TGCGCCAGCAGCCATTCCGGGACAGGGCTCGAAAAACTGTTTTTT. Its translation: CASSHSGTGLEKLFF.

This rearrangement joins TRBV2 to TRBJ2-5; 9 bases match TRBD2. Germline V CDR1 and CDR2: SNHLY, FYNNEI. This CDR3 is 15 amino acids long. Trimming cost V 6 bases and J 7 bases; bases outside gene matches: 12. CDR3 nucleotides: TGTGCCAGCAGGGAGGGTGGTAGCGGGGGTGGGACCCAGTACTTC. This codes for CASREGGSGGGTQYF.

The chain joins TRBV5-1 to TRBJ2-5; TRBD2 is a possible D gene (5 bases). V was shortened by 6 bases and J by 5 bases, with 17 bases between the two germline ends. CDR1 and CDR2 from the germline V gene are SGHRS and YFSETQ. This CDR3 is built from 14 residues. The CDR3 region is CASNEGLPGETQYF. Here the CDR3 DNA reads TGCGCCAGCAATGAGGGCCTTCCCGGGGAGACCCAGTACTTC.

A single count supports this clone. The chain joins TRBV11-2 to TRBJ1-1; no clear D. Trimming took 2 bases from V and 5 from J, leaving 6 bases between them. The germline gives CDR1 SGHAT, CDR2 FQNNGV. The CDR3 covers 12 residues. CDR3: CASSLLNTEAFF. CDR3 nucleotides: TGTGCCAGCAGCTTACTTAATACTGAAGCTTTCTTT.

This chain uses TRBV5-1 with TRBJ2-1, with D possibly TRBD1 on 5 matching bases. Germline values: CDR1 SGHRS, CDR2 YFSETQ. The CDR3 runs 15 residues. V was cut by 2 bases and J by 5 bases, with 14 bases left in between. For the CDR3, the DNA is TGCGCCAGCAGCTTCCGGCAAGTAGGGGACAATGAGCAGTTCTTC. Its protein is CASSFRQVGDNEQFF.

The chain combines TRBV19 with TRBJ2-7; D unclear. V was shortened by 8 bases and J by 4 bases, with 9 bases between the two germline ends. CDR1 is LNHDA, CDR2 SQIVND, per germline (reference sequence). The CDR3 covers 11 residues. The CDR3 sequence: CASSESYEQYF. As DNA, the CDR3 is TGTGCCAGTTCGGAGAGTTACGAGCAGTACTTC.

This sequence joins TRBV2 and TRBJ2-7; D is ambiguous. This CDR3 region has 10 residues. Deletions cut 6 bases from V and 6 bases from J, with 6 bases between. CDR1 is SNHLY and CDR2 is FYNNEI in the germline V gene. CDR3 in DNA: TGTGCCAGCAGAACAAGCGAGCAGTACTTC. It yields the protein CASRTSEQYF.

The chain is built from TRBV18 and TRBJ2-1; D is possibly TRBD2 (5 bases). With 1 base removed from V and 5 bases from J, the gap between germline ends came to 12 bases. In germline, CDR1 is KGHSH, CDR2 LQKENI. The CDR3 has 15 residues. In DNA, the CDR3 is TGTGCCAGCTCACCACTTCGGCTAGCAAACAATGAGCAGTTCTTC. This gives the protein CASSPLRLANNEQFF.

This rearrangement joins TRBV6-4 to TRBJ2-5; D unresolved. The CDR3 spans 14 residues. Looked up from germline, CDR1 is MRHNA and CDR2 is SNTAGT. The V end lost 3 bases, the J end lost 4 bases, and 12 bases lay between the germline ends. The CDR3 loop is CASSETLLAETQYF. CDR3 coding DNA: TGTGCCAGCAGTGAAACTCTCTTAGCAGAGACCCAGTACTTC.

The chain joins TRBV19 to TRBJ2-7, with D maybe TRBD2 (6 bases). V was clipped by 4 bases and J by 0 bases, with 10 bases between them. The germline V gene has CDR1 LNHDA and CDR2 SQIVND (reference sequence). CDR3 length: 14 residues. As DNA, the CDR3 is TGTGCCAGTAGTAGTGGGGGGAGCTCCTACGAGCAGTACTTC. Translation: CASSSGGSSYEQYF.

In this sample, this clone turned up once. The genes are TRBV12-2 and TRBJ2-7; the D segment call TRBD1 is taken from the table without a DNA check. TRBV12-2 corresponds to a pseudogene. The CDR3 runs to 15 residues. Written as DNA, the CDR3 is TGTGCAAGTCGCGCTGGGAGGCAGGGGGCCGACGAGCAGTACTTC. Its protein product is CASRAGRQGADEQYF.

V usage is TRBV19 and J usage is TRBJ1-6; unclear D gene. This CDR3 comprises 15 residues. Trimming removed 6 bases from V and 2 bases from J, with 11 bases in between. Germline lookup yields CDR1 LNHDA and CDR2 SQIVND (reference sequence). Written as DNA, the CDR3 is TGTGCCAGTAGAACAGTGACCCCCTATAATTCACCCCTCCACTTT. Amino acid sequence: CASRTVTPYNSPLHF.

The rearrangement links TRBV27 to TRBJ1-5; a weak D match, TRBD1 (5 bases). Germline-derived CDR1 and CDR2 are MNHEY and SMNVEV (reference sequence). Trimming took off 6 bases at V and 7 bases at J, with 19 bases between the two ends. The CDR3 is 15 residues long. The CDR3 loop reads CASRHMDKAGQPQHF. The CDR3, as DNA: TGTGCCAGCAGACATATGGACAAGGCGGGGCAGCCCCAGCATTTT.

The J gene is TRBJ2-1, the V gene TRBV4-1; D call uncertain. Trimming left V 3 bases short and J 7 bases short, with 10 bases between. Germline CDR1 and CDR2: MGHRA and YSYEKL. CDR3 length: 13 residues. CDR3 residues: CASSHGTENEQFF. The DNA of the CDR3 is TGCGCCAGCAGCCACGGTACAGAGAATGAGCAGTTCTTC.

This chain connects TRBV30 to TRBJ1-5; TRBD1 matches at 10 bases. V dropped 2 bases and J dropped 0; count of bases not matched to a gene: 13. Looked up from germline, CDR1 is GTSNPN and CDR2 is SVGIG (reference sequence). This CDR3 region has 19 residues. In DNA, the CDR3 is TGTGCCTGGAGTATCGACAGGGGGCGGATTACTCATAGCAATCAGCCCCAGCATTTT. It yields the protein CAWSIDRGRITHSNQPQHF.

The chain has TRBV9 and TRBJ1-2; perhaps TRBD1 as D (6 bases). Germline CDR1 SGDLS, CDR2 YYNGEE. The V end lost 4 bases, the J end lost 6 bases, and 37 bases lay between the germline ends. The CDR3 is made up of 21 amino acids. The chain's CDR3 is CASSHVVGGNVLDGLGHGYTF. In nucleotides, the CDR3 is TGTGCCAGCAGCCACGTAGTTGGGGGCAATGTTCTAGATGGCCTTGGGCATGGCTACACCTTC.